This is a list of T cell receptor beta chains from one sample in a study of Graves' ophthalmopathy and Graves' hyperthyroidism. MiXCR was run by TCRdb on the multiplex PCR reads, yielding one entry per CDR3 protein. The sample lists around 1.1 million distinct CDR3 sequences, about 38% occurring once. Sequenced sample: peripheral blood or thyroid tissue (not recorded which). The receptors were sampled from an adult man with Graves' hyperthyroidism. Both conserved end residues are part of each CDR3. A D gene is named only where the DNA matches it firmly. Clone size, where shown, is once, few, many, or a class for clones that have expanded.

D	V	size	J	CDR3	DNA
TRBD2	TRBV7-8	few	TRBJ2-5	CASIEGGNQETQYF	TGTGCCAGCATCGAGGGAGGGAATCAAGAGACCCAGTACTTC
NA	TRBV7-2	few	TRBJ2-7	CASSLLWTAKNYEQYF	TGTGCCAGCAGCTTACTGTGGACAGCCAAAAACTACGAGCAGTACTTC
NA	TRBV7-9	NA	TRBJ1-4	CASSLFPGNNEKLFF	TGTGCCAGCAGCTTATTTCCAGGGAATAATGAAAAACTGTTTTTT
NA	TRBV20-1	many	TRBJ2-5	CSGISLQETQYF	TGCAGTGGGATCAGTCTACAAGAGACCCAGTACTTC
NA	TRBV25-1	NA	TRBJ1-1	CASSLYPIETGLFGAFF	TGTGCCAGCAGTTTATACCCCATCGAGACAGGTCTATTTGGAGCTTTCTTT
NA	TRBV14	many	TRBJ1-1	CASSQEVRSRGDTEAFF	TGTGCCAGCAGCCAAGAAGTCCGTTCAAGGGGAGACACTGAAGCTTTCTTT
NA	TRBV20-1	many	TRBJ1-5	CSAGAAFWPQHF	TGCAGTGCTGGGGCGGCCTTTTGGCCCCAGCATTTT
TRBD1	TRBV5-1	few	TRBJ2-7	CASSLVSGSGQLYEQYF	TGCGCCAGCAGCTTGGTCTCGGGGTCGGGACAGCTGTACGAGCAGTACTTC
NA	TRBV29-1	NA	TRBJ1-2	CSVGQNRDYGYTF	TGCAGCGTTGGACAGAACCGGGACTATGGCTACACCTTC
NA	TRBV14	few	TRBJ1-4	CASSQPKVEGNEKLFF	TGTGCCAGCAGCCAACCAAAAGTTGAGGGGAATGAAAAACTGTTTTTT
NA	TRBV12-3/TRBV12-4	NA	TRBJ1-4	CASSTDVDEKLFF	TGTGCCAGCAGCACCGACGTGGATGAAAAACTGTTTTTT
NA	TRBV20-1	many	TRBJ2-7	CSADGGQLRPGEQYF	TGCAGTGCTGACGGTGGACAGCTTCGTCCGGGGGAGCAGTACTTC
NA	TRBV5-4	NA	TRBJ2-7	CASSPVLGGEQYF	TGTGCCAGCAGTCCGGTCCTAGGTGGCGAGCAGTACTTC
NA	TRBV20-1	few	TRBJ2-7	CSAGVRGRYEQYF	TGCAGTGCCGGGGTGAGGGGAAGATACGAGCAGTACTTC
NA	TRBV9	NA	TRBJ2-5	CASSVGAVPETQYF	TGTGCCAGCAGCGTAGGCGCCGTACCGGAGACCCAGTACTTC
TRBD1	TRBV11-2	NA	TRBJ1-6	CASSFTSGQGTPLHF	TGTGCCAGCAGTTTCACATCGGGACAGGGGACACCCCTCCACTTT
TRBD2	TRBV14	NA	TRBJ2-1	CASSQEWGGGASNEQFF	TGTGCCAGCAGCCAAGAGTGGGGCGGGGGGGCCTCGAATGAGCAGTTCTTC
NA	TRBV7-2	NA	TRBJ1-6	CASTELGTVSPLHF	TGTGCCAGCACCGAACTGGGCACAGTTTCACCCCTCCACTTT
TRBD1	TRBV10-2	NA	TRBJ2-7	CASSAGLPGQDYEQYF	TGCGCCAGCAGTGCCGGACTACCGGGACAGGACTACGAGCAGTACTTC
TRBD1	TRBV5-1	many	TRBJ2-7	CASSLTGVHEQYF	TGCGCCAGCAGCTTGACAGGGGTCCACGAGCAGTACTTC
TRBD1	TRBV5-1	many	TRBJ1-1	CASSSTGGEAFF	TGCGCCAGCAGCTCCACAGGGGGGGAAGCTTTCTTT
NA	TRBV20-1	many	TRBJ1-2	CSAMTVLSDYGYTF	TGCAGTGCTATGACAGTTCTATCAGACTATGGCTACACCTTC
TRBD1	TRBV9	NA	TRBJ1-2	CASSQDGYRGPLPPRYGYTF	TGTGCCAGCAGCCAAGATGGTTACAGGGGGCCTTTGCCGCCAAGATATGGCTACACCTTC
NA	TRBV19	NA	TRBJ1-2	CASSKGPNYGYTF	TGTGCCAGTTCGAAAGGCCCTAACTATGGCTACACCTTC
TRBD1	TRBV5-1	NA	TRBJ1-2	CASSFTGTGRGYTF	TGCGCCAGCAGCTTTACCGGGACAGGGCGAGGCTACACCTTC
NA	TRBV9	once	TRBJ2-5	CASSVQGSMSETQYF	TGTGCCAGCAGCGTCCAGGGGTCGATGAGCGAGACCCAGTACTTC
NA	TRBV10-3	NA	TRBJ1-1	CAISARRPSDTEAFF	TGTGCCATCAGTGCTCGAAGGCCGTCGGACACTGAAGCTTTCTTT
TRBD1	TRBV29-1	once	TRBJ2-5	CSSQGQGVPETQYF	TGCAGCAGCCAAGGACAGGGGGTTCCGGAGACCCAGTACTTC
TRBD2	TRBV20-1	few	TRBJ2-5	CSATTLGLAGDQETQYF	TGCAGTGCTACTACCCTCGGGCTAGCGGGAGACCAAGAGACCCAGTACTTC
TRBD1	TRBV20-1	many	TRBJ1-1	CSASPGQGVMNTEAFF	TGCAGTGCTAGCCCTGGACAGGGGGTTATGAACACTGAAGCTTTCTTT
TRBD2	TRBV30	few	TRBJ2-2	CAWKETSRNTGELFF	TGTGCCTGGAAGGAGACTAGCCGGAACACCGGGGAGCTGTTTTTT
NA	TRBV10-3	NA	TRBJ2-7	CASRRPGAYEQYF	TGTGCCAGCAGACGACCGGGAGCATACGAGCAGTACTTC
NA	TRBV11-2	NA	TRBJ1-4	CASITYPGQNEKLFF	TGTGCCAGCATCACTTACCCCGGACAGAATGAAAAACTGTTTTTT
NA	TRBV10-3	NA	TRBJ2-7	CASSRLESYEQYF	TGTGCCAGCAGCCGGCTTGAATCCTACGAGCAGTACTTC